These 30 T cell receptor beta chains came from one sample sequenced in a study of blood T cell repertoires in COVID-19. Profiling relied on immunoSEQ multiplex PCR, and the TCRdb table lists in-frame clones only, not all of them. The table lists 120,000 to 150,000 clones, more than 70% of them singletons. Sequencing was done on a sample of peripheral blood. These receptors all stem from a man between 50 and 59 years old with active or convalescent COVID-19.

The chain is built from TRBV28 and TRBJ1-6, with 9 nucleotides matching TRBD1. The CDR3 covers 16 residues. Per germline, CDR1 MDHEN and CDR2 SYDVKM. Germline trimming cut 3 bases from V and 7 bases from J; bases unmatched to any gene: 7. This chain's CDR3 is CASSFVRTGVNSPLHF. In DNA form, the CDR3 reads TGTGCCAGCAGTTTCGTCCGGACAGGGGTGAATTCACCCCTCCACTTT.

This chain joins TRBV11-1 and TRBJ1-3; D is ambiguous. The CDR3 is 15 residues long. The ends were cut back, 2 bases at V and 2 bases at J, with 10 bases in the middle. Germline V gene sequence: CDR1 SGHAT, CDR2 FQDESV (reference sequence). The CDR3 is CASSLTYGTGNTIYF. The DNA of the CDR3 is TGTGCCAGCAGCTTAACGTACGGGACTGGAAACACCATATATTTT.

The chain has TRBV27 and TRBJ2-3; 9 bases are shared with TRBD2. This CDR3 contains 14 residues. The germline gives CDR1 MNHEY, CDR2 SMNVEV (reference sequence). V shed 5 bases, J shed 3 bases, and the junction held 3 bases outside the gene matches. CDR3 nucleotides: TGTGCCAGCAGTAGGCGGGGGGGGACAGATACGCAGTATTTT. Amino acid sequence: CASSRRGGTDTQYF.

The chain's CDR3 is CASTGEQYF. DNA for the CDR3: TGTGCCAGCACCGGCGAGCAGTACTTC. The chain uses TRBV27 and TRBJ2-7; D is unclear. The CDR3 runs 9 residues. V was cut by 7 bases and J by 6 bases, with 4 bases left in between. Germline-derived CDR1 and CDR2 are MNHEY and SMNVEV (reference sequence).

V and J are TRBV15 and TRBJ1-5; weak D call: TRBD1 (5 bases). The germline gives CDR1 LNHNV, CDR2 YYDKDF (reference sequence). The CDR3 loop spans 14 amino acids. Deletions cut 5 bases from V and 3 bases from J, with 11 bases between. The CDR3 DNA reads as TGTGCCACCAGCGGACACACAACCAATCAGCCCCAGCATTTT. Its translation: CATSGHTTNQPQHF.

V and J are TRBV9 and TRBJ2-1; no definite D call. CDR1 and CDR2 (germline): SGDLS, YYNGEE. The CDR3 is 12 amino acids. The V gene lost 5 bases and the J gene lost 4 bases, with 7 bases spanning the gap. The CDR3 here is CASSSTYNEQFF. The CDR3 region has the DNA TGTGCCAGCAGTTCTACTTACAATGAGCAGTTCTTC.

The chain carries TRBV28 and TRBJ2-4; 7 nucleotides align to TRBD2. The CDR3 consists of 15 residues. V lost 5 bases, J lost 1 base, and 5 bases stayed unmatched. CDR1 and CDR2 from the germline V gene are MDHEN and SYDVKM. The CDR3 loop reads CASSRGGSAKNIQYF. The CDR3 DNA sequence: TGTGCCAGCAGTAGGGGCGGGAGTGCCAAAAACATTCAGTACTTC.

There are a few counts of this clone. The CDR3 sequence: CASSLGDTQYF. Written as DNA, the CDR3 is TGTGCCAGCAGCCTAGGAGATACGCAGTATTTT. This chain joins TRBV25-1 and TRBJ2-3, with D unresolved. The CDR3 is 11 amino acids. The germline V and J ends were trimmed by 6 bases and 5 bases, with 6 bases remaining between them. Per the germline V gene, CDR1 is MGHDK and CDR2 is SYGVNS.

V is TRBV6-5 and J is TRBJ2-7; D gene unclear. The CDR3 is 14 residues long. The germline V gene has CDR1 MNHEY and CDR2 SVGAGI. V was cut by 5 bases and J by 0 bases, with 11 bases left in between. The CDR3 here is CASSNTFLSYEQYF. The CDR3 DNA reads TGTGCCAGCAGTAACACCTTTCTCTCCTACGAGCAGTACTTC.

This clone was seen at least ten times. V is TRBV6-2 or TRBV6-3 and J is TRBJ1-5; perhaps TRBD1 as D (6 bases). The CDR3 totals 15 residues. V dropped 4 bases and J dropped 4 bases, with 14 bases sitting between them. CDR1 is MNHEY and CDR2 is SVGEGT in the germline V gene. The CDR3 loop is CASSSTGKGNQPQHF. The CDR3 DNA sequence: TGTGCCAGCAGTTCTACAGGGAAAGGGAATCAGCCCCAGCATTTT.

This chain joins TRBV2 and TRBJ2-7, with 7 bases identical to TRBD2. The CDR3 totals 14 residues. J lost 8 bases, V lost 6 bases, and 13 bases had no gene match. The germline V gene has CDR1 SNHLY and CDR2 FYNNEI. The CDR3 protein is CASSGKPAGLQQYF. CDR3 in DNA: TGTGCCAGCAGCGGGAAGCCAGCGGGATTGCAGCAGTACTTC. Supplemented by reference TRBV2 and TRBJ2-7, the full variable domain reads EPEVTQTPSHQVTQMGQEVILRCVPISNHLYFYWYRQILGQKVEFLVSFYNNEISEKSEIFDDQFSVERPDGSNFTLKIRSTKLEDSAMYFCASSGKPAGLQQYFGPGTRLTVT.

This clone was seen more than once but under ten times. V gene TRBV5-4 combines with J gene TRBJ1-3; the match to TRBD1 covers 8 bases. The CDR3 covers 15 residues. Per germline, CDR1 SGHNT and CDR2 YYREEE (reference sequence). Trimming cost V 0 bases and J 2 bases; bases outside gene matches: 1. The DNA of the CDR3 is TGTGCCAGCAGCTTGGGACAGGGGACTGGAAACACCATATATTTT. It translates to CASSLGQGTGNTIYF.

The genes are TRBV5-1 and TRBJ2-1; 15 nucleotides agree with TRBD2. Unmatched junction bases numbered 9, after V lost 5 bases and J lost 3 bases. This CDR3 has 18 residues. Germline lookup yields CDR1 SGHRS and CDR2 YFSETQ. DNA of the CDR3: TGCGCCAGCAGGCCGGGACTAGCGGGAGGCCAACTCTACAATGAGCAGTTCTTC. It is translated as CASRPGLAGGQLYNEQFF.

The chain employs TRBV7-2 and TRBJ1-3; no firm D call. CDR3 length: 13 amino acids. The germline gives CDR1 SGHTA, CDR2 FQGNSA. The V and J ends lost 1 base and 7 bases respectively, with 8 bases between them. CDR3 DNA sequence: TGTGCCAGCAGCTTAGGTTGGGCTAACACCATATATTTT. Translation gives CASSLGWANTIYF.

This clone was seen many times. The V gene is TRBV6-5, the J gene TRBJ1-6; 7 positions match TRBD1. After removal of 0 bases from V and 10 bases from J, the junction contained 6 bases not matched to a gene. This CDR3 is 15 amino acids long. From germline, CDR1 is MNHEY and CDR2 SVGAGI. In DNA form, the CDR3 reads TGTGCCAGCAGTTACTCAGGGGGCTCGGGGTCACCCCTCCACTTT. This sequence encodes CASSYSGGSGSPLHF.

The rearrangement links TRBV6-2 or TRBV6-3 to TRBJ1-6; D gene uncertain. There are 16 residues in the CDR3. V lost 5 bases, J lost 0 bases, and 11 bases lay in between. CDR1 MNHEY and CDR2 SVGEGT come from the germline V gene. As DNA, the CDR3 is TGTGCCAGCAGTCAATCGGGGAGCTCCTATAATTCACCCCTCCACTTT. Its protein is CASSQSGSSYNSPLHF.

This chain uses TRBV25-1 with TRBJ1-1; D gene ambiguous. The V gene lost 8 bases and the J gene lost 1 base, with 8 bases spanning the gap. Per the germline V gene, CDR1 is MGHDK and CDR2 is SYGVNS. The CDR3 length is 12 residues. CDR3 in amino acids: CASRTANTEAFF. In DNA, the CDR3 is TGTGCCAGCCGTACAGCGAACACTGAAGCTTTCTTT.

The chain links TRBV6-1 to TRBJ2-2, with a tentative D call TRBD2 (7 bases). Trimming took off 4 bases at V and 4 bases at J, with 19 bases between the two ends. Germline assignment: CDR1 MNHNS and CDR2 SASEGT. The CDR3 loop spans 17 amino acids. The DNA for the CDR3 is TGTGCCAGCAGTGTAGGGGGGGCTAGGGTTCTCACCGGGGAGCTGTTTTTT. Protein product: CASSVGGARVLTGELFF.

This clone was detected only a few times. The J gene is TRBJ1-5, the V gene TRBV24-1; D is unresolved. Germline V gives CDR1 KGHDR, CDR2 SFDVKD. Trimming took off 4 bases at V and 7 bases at J, with 10 bases between the two ends. The CDR3 runs 13 residues. CDR3 sequence: CATSESGIQPQHF. DNA of the CDR3: TGTGCCACCAGTGAAAGCGGTATACAGCCCCAGCATTTT.

This rearrangement joins TRBV28 to TRBJ1-4; 7 bases are a match to TRBD1. Germline V gene lookup returns CDR1 MDHEN and CDR2 SYDVKM. This CDR3 has 15 amino acids. V trimming: 2 bases; J trimming: 8 bases; junction bases outside the gene matches: 8. This chain's CDR3 is CASSLPRQGGEKLFF. The CDR3 coding sequence is TGTGCCAGCAGTTTACCACGACAGGGTGGCGAAAAACTGTTTTTT. Filled out from reference TRBV28 and TRBJ1-4, the complete variable domain reads DVKVTQSSRYLVKRTGEKVFLECVQDMDHENMFWYRQDPGLGLRLIYFSYDVKMKEKGDIPEGYSVSREKKERFSLILESASTNQTSMYLCASSLPRQGGEKLFFGSGTQLSVL.

The chain has TRBV19 and TRBJ2-3; 9 nucleotides match TRBD1. CDR1 LNHDA and CDR2 SQIVND come from the germline V gene (reference sequence). The length of the CDR3 is 14 residues. Trimming took 9 bases from V and 0 from J; bases not matched to a gene: 4. CDR3 in amino acids: CASGQGISTDTQYF. The CDR3 region has the DNA TGTGCCAGCGGACAGGGGATTAGCACAGATACGCAGTATTTT.

Comment on this clone: Sequence at one end of the junction differs from germline and may be a read error. The chain carries TRBV18 and TRBJ1-3, with 8 bases identical to TRBD1. The germline V gene has CDR1 KGHSH and CDR2 LQKENI. This CDR3 spans 14 amino acids. The CDR3, as DNA: TGTGCCAGCTCATCACCGGGACAGGAAAACACCATATATTTT. The encoded protein is CASSSPGQENTIYF.

The CDR3 DNA follows: TGTGCCAGCAGCCCCGGACTAGCGGGGGAGCAGTTCTTC. Translating it yields CASSPGLAGEQFF. The V call is TRBV6-5, the J call TRBJ2-1, with 12 bases aligning to TRBD2. Germline V gene sequence: CDR1 MNHEY, CDR2 SVGAGI. The ends lost 6 bases at V and 10 bases at J; junction bases unmatched: 4. CDR3 size: 13 residues.

The chain is built from TRBV27 and TRBJ1-5; D remains ambiguous. Trimming stripped 2 bases from V and 2 bases from J, with 13 bases between. Germline-derived CDR1 and CDR2 are MNHEY and SMNVEV (reference sequence). The CDR3 spans 16 residues. The CDR3 coding sequence is TGTGCCAGCAGTTTAGAAGGTGCGGGTCGCAATCAGCCCCAGCATTTT. Protein: CASSLEGAGRNQPQHF.

The chain carries TRBV6-5 and TRBJ1-1; no clear D. With 5 bases removed from V and 0 bases from J, the gap between germline ends came to 10 bases. This CDR3 region has 14 residues. CDR1 and CDR2 from the germline V gene are MNHEY and SVGAGI. For the CDR3, the DNA is TGTGCCAGCAGTCCGGGATCCATGAACACTGAAGCTTTCTTT. Translation: CASSPGSMNTEAFF.

This rearrangement joins TRBV5-6 to TRBJ2-1; perhaps TRBD1 as D (5 bases). Deletions cut 4 bases from V and 0 bases from J, with 11 bases between. This CDR3 contains 15 residues. Germline-derived CDR1 and CDR2 are SGHDT and YYEEEE. The CDR3 loop is CASSQDTSSYNEQFF. CDR3 DNA sequence: TGTGCCAGCAGCCAGGACACAAGCTCCTACAATGAGCAGTTCTTC.

V usage is TRBV2 and J usage is TRBJ1-5, with 9 bases that match TRBD1. The CDR3 consists of 15 residues. The J segment lost 1 base and the V segment lost 6 bases, leaving 4 bases of the junction unmatched. Germline V gene data show CDR1 as SNHLY and CDR2 as FYNNEI. For the CDR3, the DNA is TGTGCCAGCAGACAGGGGGCAGGGAGCAATCAGCCCCAGCATTTT. As protein: CASRQGAGSNQPQHF.

The rearrangement links TRBV6-5 to TRBJ2-7; the match to TRBD1 covers 7 bases. The germline CDR1 and CDR2 sequences are MNHEY and SVGAGI. Trimming cost V 6 bases and J 2 bases; bases outside gene matches: 4. The CDR3 is made up of 13 amino acids. The CDR3 coding sequence is TGTGCCAGCAGGGGGACAGACACCTACGAGCAGTACTTC. This encodes CASRGTDTYEQYF.

The rearrangement joins TRBV27 to TRBJ2-5, with D possibly matching TRBD1 (6 bases). Germline loops: CDR1 MNHEY, CDR2 SMNVEV (reference sequence). Trimming stripped 6 bases from V and 2 bases from J, with 13 bases between. This CDR3 has 14 amino acids. The CDR3 coding sequence is TGTGCCAGCAGCCCAGGGACACCACAAGAGACCCAGTACTTC. This gives the protein CASSPGTPQETQYF.

CDR3 coding DNA: TGTGCCAGCAGTTACCGCACGACGGGTTCTGAGCCCCAGCATTTT. Protein product: CASSYRTTGSEPQHF. V usage is TRBV6-5 and J usage is TRBJ1-5; D is undetermined. The ends were cut back, 2 bases at V and 8 bases at J, with 16 bases in the middle. CDR3 length: 15 amino acids. In germline, CDR1 is MNHEY, CDR2 SVGAGI.